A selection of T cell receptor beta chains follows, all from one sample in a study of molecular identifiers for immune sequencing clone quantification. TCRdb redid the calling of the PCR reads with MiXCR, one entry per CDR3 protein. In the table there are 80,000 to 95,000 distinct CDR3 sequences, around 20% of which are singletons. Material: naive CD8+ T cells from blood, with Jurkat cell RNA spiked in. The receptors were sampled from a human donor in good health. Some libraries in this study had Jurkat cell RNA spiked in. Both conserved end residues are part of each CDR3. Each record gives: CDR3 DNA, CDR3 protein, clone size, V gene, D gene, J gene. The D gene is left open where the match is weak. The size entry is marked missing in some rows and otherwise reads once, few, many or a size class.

DNA: TGTGCCAGCAGCGAGAGGGGAGAGACCCAGTACTTC; CDR3: CASSERGETQYF; size: many; V: TRBV9; D: -; J: TRBJ2-5
DNA: TGTGCCAGCAGTTTATCGCCAGCGATGAACACTGAAGCTTTCTTT; CDR3: CASSLSPAMNTEAFF; size: many; V: TRBV27; D: -; J: TRBJ1-1
DNA: TGCAGCGTTGATAGGCCAGGACCTGATACGCAGTATTTT; CDR3: CSVDRPGPDTQYF; size: many; V: TRBV29-1; D: -; J: TRBJ2-3
DNA: TGTGCCAGCAGTTTTCGACAGGGATATGGCTACACCTTC; CDR3: CASSFRQGYGYTF; size: many; V: TRBV12-3/TRBV12-4; D: TRBD1; J: TRBJ1-2
DNA: TGCGCCAGCACCCAGACAGAGTTCTCCTACGAGCAGTACTTC; CDR3: CASTQTEFSYEQYF; size: many; V: TRBV10-2; D: -; J: TRBJ2-7
DNA: TGCGCCAGCAGCCAAGAACCTACTAGCGGGGTGGCTCTGGATACGCAGTATTTT; CDR3: CASSQEPTSGVALDTQYF; size: many; V: TRBV4-3; D: TRBD2; J: TRBJ2-3
DNA: TGTGCCAGCAACCAAGCCCTTGGGGGGGCCTCCTACGAGCAGTACTTC; CDR3: CASNQALGGASYEQYF; size: -; V: TRBV4-2; D: -; J: TRBJ2-7
DNA: TGTGCCAGTAGTATATGGGACGGGGACAATGAGCAGTTCTTC; CDR3: CASSIWDGDNEQFF; size: many; V: TRBV19; D: -; J: TRBJ2-1
DNA: TGTGCCAGCAGTAACCTTTTGGGAGCCATGACAGATACGCAGTATTTT; CDR3: CASSNLLGAMTDTQYF; size: many; V: TRBV6-2/TRBV6-3; D: -; J: TRBJ2-3
DNA: TGCGCCATCTCCGAGGCGGACACTGAAGCTTTCTTT; CDR3: CAISEADTEAFF; size: many; V: TRBV10-2; D: -; J: TRBJ1-1
DNA: TGTGCCAGCAGCTTAGCCGTAGATACGCAGTATTTT; CDR3: CASSLAVDTQYF; size: many; V: TRBV7-9; D: -; J: TRBJ2-3
DNA: TGTGCCAGCAGCCCGTCCGGGACTCCTGGAAACACCATATATTTT; CDR3: CASSPSGTPGNTIYF; size: many; V: TRBV7-9; D: -; J: TRBJ1-3
DNA: TGTGCCAGCAGCATAACTACAGGGTCCCCCACAGATACGCAGTATTTT; CDR3: CASSITTGSPTDTQYF; size: many; V: TRBV7-9; D: -; J: TRBJ2-3
DNA: TGTGCCAGTAGTCCGGGGACTTTCTACGAGCAGTACTTC; CDR3: CASSPGTFYEQYF; size: many; V: TRBV19; D: -; J: TRBJ2-7
DNA: TGTGCCAGCAGTGGGCCGACAGGGGTTGAAAAACTGTTTTTT; CDR3: CASSGPTGVEKLFF; size: many; V: TRBV25-1; D: TRBD1; J: TRBJ1-4
DNA: TGCGCCAGCAGCCAAGTCTCGGGGGCCTACGAGCAGTACTTC; CDR3: CASSQVSGAYEQYF; size: many; V: TRBV4-1; D: -; J: TRBJ2-7
DNA: TGCAGCGTCGCGGGCCGGACGGGCGAGCAGTACTTC; CDR3: CSVAGRTGEQYF; size: many; V: TRBV29-1; D: -; J: TRBJ2-7
DNA: TGTGCCACAGGGGGTGGACAGAAGATAAACAATGAGCAGTTCTTC; CDR3: CATGGGQKINNEQFF; size: many; V: TRBV6-2/TRBV6-3; D: TRBD1; J: TRBJ2-1
DNA: TGTGCCAGCAGTTTATCGCAGGGGAACTTCTACAATGAGCAGTTCTTC; CDR3: CASSLSQGNFYNEQFF; size: many; V: TRBV27; D: -; J: TRBJ2-1
DNA: TGTGCCAGCAGTGAAGCTATAACTAATGAAAAACTGTTTTTT; CDR3: CASSEAITNEKLFF; size: many; V: TRBV2; D: -; J: TRBJ1-4
DNA: TGCGCCAGCAGCTTGCTTTTGCGGGGTACCGAGAATGAAAAACTGTTTTTT; CDR3: CASSLLLRGTENEKLFF; size: many; V: TRBV5-1; D: -; J: TRBJ1-4
DNA: TGCGCCAGCAGCCAAGAACCGGTAGGGGACATCGACTACACCTTC; CDR3: CASSQEPVGDIDYTF; size: many; V: TRBV4-1; D: -; J: TRBJ1-2
DNA: TGTGCCAGCACTTCACAGGGGGCCGATGAGCAGTTCTTC; CDR3: CASTSQGADEQFF; size: few; V: TRBV12-3/TRBV12-4; D: TRBD1; J: TRBJ2-1
DNA: TGCGCCAGCAGCCAAGACCTTGCTGGGGCCAACGTCCTGACTTTC; CDR3: CASSQDLAGANVLTF; size: many; V: TRBV4-3; D: -; J: TRBJ2-6
DNA: TGCGCCAGCAGCCAAGGGGACAGCAACAATGAGCAGTTCTTC; CDR3: CASSQGDSNNEQFF; size: many; V: TRBV4-1; D: TRBD1; J: TRBJ2-1
DNA: TGTGCCAGTAGTATTGGTCTCGTGTACGAGCAGTACTTC; CDR3: CASSIGLVYEQYF; size: many; V: TRBV19; D: -; J: TRBJ2-7
DNA: TGTGCCTGGAGTGAAGTCCTAGCGGGAGTTATAAATTTCACCGGGGAGCTGTTTTTT; CDR3: CAWSEVLAGVINFTGELFF; size: many; V: TRBV30; D: TRBD2; J: TRBJ2-2
DNA: TGCGCCAGCAGCCAAGCACAGGGGATGAACACTGAAGCTTTCTTT; CDR3: CASSQAQGMNTEAFF; size: many; V: TRBV4-1; D: TRBD1; J: TRBJ1-1
DNA: TGTGCCAGCAGCACACGGGAAAACATTCAGTACTTC; CDR3: CASSTRENIQYF; size: -; V: TRBV7-9; D: -; J: TRBJ2-4
DNA: TGCGCCAGCAGCTTGCCTGAGACCTACGAGCAGTACTTC; CDR3: CASSLPETYEQYF; size: many; V: TRBV5-1; D: -; J: TRBJ2-7
DNA: TGTGCCAGCAGCCTAGACATCCAAGAGACCCAGTACTTC; CDR3: CASSLDIQETQYF; size: many; V: TRBV7-9; D: -; J: TRBJ2-5
DNA: TGCAGCGTTATTACAGGGCTCCGATATCAAGAGACCCAGTACTTC; CDR3: CSVITGLRYQETQYF; size: many; V: TRBV29-1; D: -; J: TRBJ2-5
DNA: TGCAGCGCGGACGGACAGGGTTTTGGTGAAGCTTTCTTT; CDR3: CSADGQGFGEAFF; size: -; V: TRBV29-1; D: TRBD1; J: TRBJ1-1
DNA: TGTGCCAGCAGTTTAAGTGGAGGTAGAGGGTTTGACTATGGCTACACCTTC; CDR3: CASSLSGGRGFDYGYTF; size: many; V: TRBV27; D: -; J: TRBJ1-2
DNA: TGTGCCAGCAGCATCCTTGGAGGGGACCCTGGGACCCAGTACTTC; CDR3: CASSILGGDPGTQYF; size: many; V: TRBV7-2; D: -; J: TRBJ2-5
DNA: TGTGCCAGCAGTTTAGTAGGCTCCCTCACAGATACGCAGTATTTT; CDR3: CASSLVGSLTDTQYF; size: many; V: TRBV27; D: -; J: TRBJ2-3
DNA: TGTGCCAGCAGTGAAGGGGACACCGGGGAGCTGTTTTTT; CDR3: CASSEGDTGELFF; size: many; V: TRBV6-4; D: -; J: TRBJ2-2
DNA: TGTGCCAGCTCACCGGAGCCGGACAGCACAGATACGCAGTATTTT; CDR3: CASSPEPDSTDTQYF; size: many; V: TRBV18; D: -; J: TRBJ2-3
DNA: TGTGCCAGCAGTTACGTACAAGTCTATGGCTACACCTTC; CDR3: CASSYVQVYGYTF; size: many; V: TRBV6-2/TRBV6-3; D: -; J: TRBJ1-2
DNA: TGCAGTGCTAGGTTGGTAGCGGGAGCGGAGCAGTACTTC; CDR3: CSARLVAGAEQYF; size: many; V: TRBV20-1; D: TRBD2; J: TRBJ2-7
DNA: TGCAGTGCTGCTATGAGCGGGAGTAACACCGGGGAGCTGTTTTTT; CDR3: CSAAMSGSNTGELFF; size: many; V: TRBV20-1; D: TRBD2; J: TRBJ2-2
DNA: TGTGCCGGACAGGGTTTGGTTGAGCAGTTCTTC; CDR3: CAGQGLVEQFF; size: many; V: TRBV7-9; D: TRBD1; J: TRBJ2-1
DNA: TGTGCCAGCAGTCTGACTAGCGGGGGGGCCGAGACCCAGTACTTC; CDR3: CASSLTSGGAETQYF; size: many; V: TRBV12-3/TRBV12-4; D: TRBD2; J: TRBJ2-5
DNA: TGTGCCAGCAGCTTACCCCCGTCGGTTTCTAGCACAGATACGCAGTATTTT; CDR3: CASSLPPSVSSTDTQYF; size: -; V: TRBV7-2; D: -; J: TRBJ2-3
DNA: TGTGCCAGCAGCAGAGGACTAGCGGGGGCCACAGATACGCAGTATTTT; CDR3: CASSRGLAGATDTQYF; size: many; V: TRBV5-4; D: TRBD2; J: TRBJ2-3
DNA: TGTGCCAGCAGCCTTAGAGACAGTCTGCTCGACGAGCAGTACTTC; CDR3: CASSLRDSLLDEQYF; size: many; V: TRBV12-3/TRBV12-4; D: -; J: TRBJ2-7
DNA: TGTGCCAGCAGTTGGAGCGAAAAACTGTTTTTT; CDR3: CASSWSEKLFF; size: many; V: TRBV12-3/TRBV12-4; D: -; J: TRBJ1-4
DNA: TGTGCCAGTAGCCTCCTCGGGGGAAGCTCCTACAATGAGCAGTTCTTC; CDR3: CASSLLGGSSYNEQFF; size: -; V: TRBV19; D: -; J: TRBJ2-1
DNA: TGTGCCAGCAGCCTACGCAGCCGGGACAGGGGATATGGCTACACCTTC; CDR3: CASSLRSRDRGYGYTF; size: many; V: TRBV11-2; D: TRBD1; J: TRBJ1-2